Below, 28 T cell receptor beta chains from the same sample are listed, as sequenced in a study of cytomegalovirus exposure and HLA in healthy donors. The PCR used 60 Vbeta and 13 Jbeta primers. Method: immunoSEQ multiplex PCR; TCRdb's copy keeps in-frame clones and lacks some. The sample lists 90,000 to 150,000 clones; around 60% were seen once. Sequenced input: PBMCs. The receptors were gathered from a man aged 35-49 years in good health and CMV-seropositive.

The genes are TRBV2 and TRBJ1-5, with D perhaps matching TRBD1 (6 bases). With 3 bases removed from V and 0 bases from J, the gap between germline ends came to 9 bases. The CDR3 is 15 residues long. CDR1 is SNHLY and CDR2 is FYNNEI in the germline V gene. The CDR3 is CASSDRGYSNQPQHF. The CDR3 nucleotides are TGTGCCAGCAGTGACAGGGGATATAGCAATCAGCCCCAGCATTTT.

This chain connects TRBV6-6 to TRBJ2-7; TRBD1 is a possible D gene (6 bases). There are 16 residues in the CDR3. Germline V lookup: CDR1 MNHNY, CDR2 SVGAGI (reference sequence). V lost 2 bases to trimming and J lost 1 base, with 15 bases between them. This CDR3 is CASSYSLGQASYEQYF. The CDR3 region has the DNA TGTGCCAGCAGTTACAGCCTGGGACAAGCTTCCTACGAGCAGTACTTC.

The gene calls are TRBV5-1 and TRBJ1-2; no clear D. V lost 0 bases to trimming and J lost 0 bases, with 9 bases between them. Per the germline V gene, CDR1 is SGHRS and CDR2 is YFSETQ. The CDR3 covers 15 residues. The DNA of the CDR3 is TGCGCCAGCAGCTTGGAGCCCAAAGCTAACTATGGCTACACCTTC. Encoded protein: CASSLEPKANYGYTF.

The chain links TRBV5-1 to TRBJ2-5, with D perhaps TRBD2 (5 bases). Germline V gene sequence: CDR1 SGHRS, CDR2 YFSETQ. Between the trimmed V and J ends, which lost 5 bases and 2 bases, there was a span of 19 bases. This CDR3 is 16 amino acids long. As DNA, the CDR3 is TGCGCCAGCAGTACGGCCGGGGAGCCTTTGCAAGAGACCCAGTACTTC. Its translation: CASSTAGEPLQETQYF.

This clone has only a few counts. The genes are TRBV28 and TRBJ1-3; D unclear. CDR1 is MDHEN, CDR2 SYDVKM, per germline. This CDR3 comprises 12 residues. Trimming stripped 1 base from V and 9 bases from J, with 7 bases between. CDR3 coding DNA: TGTGCCAGCAGTTTATCCCCCATCACCATATATTTT. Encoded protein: CASSLSPITIYF.

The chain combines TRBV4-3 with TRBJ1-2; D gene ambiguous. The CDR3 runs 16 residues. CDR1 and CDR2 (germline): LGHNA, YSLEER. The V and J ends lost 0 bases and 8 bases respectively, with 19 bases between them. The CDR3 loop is CASSQEPAGWEAGYTF. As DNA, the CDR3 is TGCGCCAGCAGCCAAGAACCGGCGGGTTGGGAGGCCGGCTACACCTTC.

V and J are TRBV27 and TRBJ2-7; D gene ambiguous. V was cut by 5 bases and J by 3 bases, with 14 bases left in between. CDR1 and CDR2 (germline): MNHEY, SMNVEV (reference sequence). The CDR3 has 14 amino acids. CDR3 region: CASSPSGLYYEQYF. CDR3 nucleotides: TGTGCCAGCAGTCCCTCCGGGTTATACTACGAGCAGTACTTC.

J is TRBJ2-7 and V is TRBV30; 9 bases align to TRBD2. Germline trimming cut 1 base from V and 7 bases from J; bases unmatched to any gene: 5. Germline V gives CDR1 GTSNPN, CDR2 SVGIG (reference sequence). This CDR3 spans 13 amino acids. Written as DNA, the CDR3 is TGTGCCTGGAGTGGGACTAGCGAGAGGGAGCAGTACTTC. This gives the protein CAWSGTSEREQYF.

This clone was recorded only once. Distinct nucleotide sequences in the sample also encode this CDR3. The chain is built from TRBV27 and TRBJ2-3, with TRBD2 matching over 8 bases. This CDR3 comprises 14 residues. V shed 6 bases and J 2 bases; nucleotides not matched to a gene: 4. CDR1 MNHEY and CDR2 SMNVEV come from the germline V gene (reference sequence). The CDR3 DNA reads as TGTGCCAGCAGCATTAGCGGGGCCACAGATACGCAGTATTTT. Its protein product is CASSISGATDTQYF.

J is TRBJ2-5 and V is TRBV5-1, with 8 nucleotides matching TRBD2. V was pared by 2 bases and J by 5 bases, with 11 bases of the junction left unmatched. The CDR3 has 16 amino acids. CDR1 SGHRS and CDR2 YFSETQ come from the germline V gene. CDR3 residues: CASSFFSGNARETQYF. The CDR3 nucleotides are TGCGCCAGCAGCTTTTTTAGCGGGAACGCCAGGGAGACCCAGTACTTC.

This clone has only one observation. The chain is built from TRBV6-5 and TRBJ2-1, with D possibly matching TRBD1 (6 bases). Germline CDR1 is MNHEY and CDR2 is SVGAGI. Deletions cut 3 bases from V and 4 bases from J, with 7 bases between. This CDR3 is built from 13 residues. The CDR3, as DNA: TGTGCCAGCAGTTATACAGGGTACAATGAGCAGTTCTTC. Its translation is CASSYTGYNEQFF.

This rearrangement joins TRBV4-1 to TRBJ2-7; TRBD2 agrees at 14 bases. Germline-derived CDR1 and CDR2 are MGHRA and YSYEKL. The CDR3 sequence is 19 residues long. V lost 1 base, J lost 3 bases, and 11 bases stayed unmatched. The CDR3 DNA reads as TGCGCCAGCAGCCAAGCGGGAGGGACTAGCGGGAGAAGCGACTACGAGCAGTACTTC. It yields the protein CASSQAGGTSGRSDYEQYF.

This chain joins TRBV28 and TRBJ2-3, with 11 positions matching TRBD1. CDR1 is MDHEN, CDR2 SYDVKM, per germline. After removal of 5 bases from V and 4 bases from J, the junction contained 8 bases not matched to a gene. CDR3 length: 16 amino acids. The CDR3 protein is CASSPPGQGGADTQYF. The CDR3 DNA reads TGTGCCAGCAGTCCTCCGGGACAGGGGGGCGCAGATACGCAGTATTTT.

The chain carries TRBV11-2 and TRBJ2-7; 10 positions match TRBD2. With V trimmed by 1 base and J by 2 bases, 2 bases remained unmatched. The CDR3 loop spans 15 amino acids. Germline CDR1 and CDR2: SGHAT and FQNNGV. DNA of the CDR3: TGTGCCAGCAGCTTAGTAGCGGGAGGAACCTACGAGCAGTACTTC. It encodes CASSLVAGGTYEQYF.

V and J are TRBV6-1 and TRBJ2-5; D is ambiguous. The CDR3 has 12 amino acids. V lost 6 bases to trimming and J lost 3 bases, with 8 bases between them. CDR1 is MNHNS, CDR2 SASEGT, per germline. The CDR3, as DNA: TGTGCCAGCAGGGGCCTGGAAGAGACCCAGTACTTC. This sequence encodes CASRGLEETQYF.

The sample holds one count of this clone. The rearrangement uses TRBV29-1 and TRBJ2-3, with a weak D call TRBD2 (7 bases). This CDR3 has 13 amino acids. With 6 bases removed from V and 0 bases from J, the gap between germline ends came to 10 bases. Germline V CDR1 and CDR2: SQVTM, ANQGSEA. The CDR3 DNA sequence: TGCAGCGTGGGGGGGGCTAGCACAGATACGCAGTATTTT. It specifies CSVGGASTDTQYF.

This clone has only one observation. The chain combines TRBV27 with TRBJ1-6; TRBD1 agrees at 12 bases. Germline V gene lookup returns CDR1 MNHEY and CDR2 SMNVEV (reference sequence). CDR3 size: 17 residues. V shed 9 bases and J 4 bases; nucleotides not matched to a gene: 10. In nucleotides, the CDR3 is TGTGCCAGTGAGGGGGACAGGGGGCGAGGGTATAATTCACCCCTCCACTTT. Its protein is CASEGDRGRGYNSPLHF.

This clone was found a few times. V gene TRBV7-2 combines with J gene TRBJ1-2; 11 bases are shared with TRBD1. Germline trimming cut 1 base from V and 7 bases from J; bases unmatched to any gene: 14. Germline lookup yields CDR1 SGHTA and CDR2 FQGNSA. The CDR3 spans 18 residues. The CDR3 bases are TGTGCCAGCAGCTTAGACAGCGGGACAGGGGGTCCGGCTGGTGGCTACACCTTC. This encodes CASSLDSGTGGPAGGYTF.

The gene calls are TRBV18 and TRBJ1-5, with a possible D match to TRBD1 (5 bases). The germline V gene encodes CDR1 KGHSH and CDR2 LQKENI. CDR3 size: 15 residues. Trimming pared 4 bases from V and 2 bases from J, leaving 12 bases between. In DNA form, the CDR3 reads TGTGCCAGCTCACGCGCCAGGGAGGGCAATCAGCCCCAGCATTTT. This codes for CASSRAREGNQPQHF.

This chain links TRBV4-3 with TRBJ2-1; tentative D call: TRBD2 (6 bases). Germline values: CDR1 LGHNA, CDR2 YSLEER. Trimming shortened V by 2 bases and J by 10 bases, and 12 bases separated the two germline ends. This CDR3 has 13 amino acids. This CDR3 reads CASSQRQEGEQFF. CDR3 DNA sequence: TGCGCCAGCAGCCAACGCCAGGAGGGGGAGCAGTTCTTC.

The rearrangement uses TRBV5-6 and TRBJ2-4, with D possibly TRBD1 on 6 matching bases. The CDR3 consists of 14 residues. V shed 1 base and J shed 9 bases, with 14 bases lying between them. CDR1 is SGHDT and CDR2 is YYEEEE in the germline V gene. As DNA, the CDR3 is TGTGCCAGCAGCTTGAGAATGACAGGCGGCATTCAGTACTTC. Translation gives CASSLRMTGGIQYF.

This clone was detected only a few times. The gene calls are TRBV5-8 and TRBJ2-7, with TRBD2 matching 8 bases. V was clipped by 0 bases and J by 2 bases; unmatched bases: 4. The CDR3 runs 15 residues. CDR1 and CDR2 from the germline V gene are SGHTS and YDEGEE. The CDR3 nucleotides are TGTGCCAGCAGCTTGGATCAGCGGGAGCCCTACGAGCAGTACTTC. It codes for CASSLDQREPYEQYF.

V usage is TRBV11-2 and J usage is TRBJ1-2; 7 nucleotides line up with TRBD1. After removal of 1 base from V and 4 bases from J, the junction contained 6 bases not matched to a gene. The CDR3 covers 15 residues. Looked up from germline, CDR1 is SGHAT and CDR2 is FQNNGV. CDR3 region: CASSLGRGGFYGYTF. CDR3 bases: TGTGCCAGCAGCTTAGGTAGAGGGGGCTTCTATGGCTACACCTTC.

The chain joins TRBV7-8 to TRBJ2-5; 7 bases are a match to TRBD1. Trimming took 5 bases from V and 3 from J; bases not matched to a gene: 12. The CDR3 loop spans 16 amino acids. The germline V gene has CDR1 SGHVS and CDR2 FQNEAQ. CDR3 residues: CASSRTRDSRKETQYF. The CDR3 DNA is TGTGCCAGCAGCCGTACCCGGGACAGTCGTAAAGAGACCCAGTACTTC. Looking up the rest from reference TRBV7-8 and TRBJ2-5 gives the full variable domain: GAGVSQSPRYKVAKRGQDVALRCDPISGHVSLFWYQQALGQGPEFLTYFQNEAQLDKSGLPSDRFFAERPEGSVSTLKIQRTQQEDSAVYLCASSRTRDSRKETQYFGPGTRLLVL.

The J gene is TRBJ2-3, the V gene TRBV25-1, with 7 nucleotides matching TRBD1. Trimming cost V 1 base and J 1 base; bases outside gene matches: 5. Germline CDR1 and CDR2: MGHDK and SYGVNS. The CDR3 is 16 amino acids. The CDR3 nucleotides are TGTGCCAGCAGTGAATTCAACAGGGGAGGCACAGATACGCAGTATTTT. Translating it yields CASSEFNRGGTDTQYF.

CDR3 DNA: TGTGCCAGCAGCCGTCCCACAGCTAGCGGGAGCACCTACAATGAGCAGTTCTTC. Residues: CASSRPTASGSTYNEQFF. The gene calls are TRBV7-9 and TRBJ2-1; 10 positions match TRBD2. Looked up from germline, CDR1 is SEHNR and CDR2 is FQNEAQ (reference sequence). The CDR3 spans 18 residues. V lost 5 bases to trimming and J lost 2 bases; unmatched junction nucleotides: 12.

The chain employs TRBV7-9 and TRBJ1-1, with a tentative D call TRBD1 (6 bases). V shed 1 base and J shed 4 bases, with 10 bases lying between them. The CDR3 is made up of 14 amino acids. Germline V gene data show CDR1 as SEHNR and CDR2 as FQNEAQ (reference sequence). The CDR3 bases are TGTGCCAGCAGCTTAGAGTCAGGGGCCACTGAAGCTTTCTTT. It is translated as CASSLESGATEAFF.

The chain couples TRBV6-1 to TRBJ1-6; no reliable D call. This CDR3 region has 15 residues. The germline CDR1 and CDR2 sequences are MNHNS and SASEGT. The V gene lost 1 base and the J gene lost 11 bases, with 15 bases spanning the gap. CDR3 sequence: CASSEGSGSWAPLHF. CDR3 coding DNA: TGTGCCAGCAGTGAAGGCAGTGGGAGTTGGGCACCCCTCCACTTT.